A single sample gave rise to the 17 T cell receptor beta chains below, sequenced in a study of regulatory T cells in long-lasting Graves disease. The sample's time point: newly diagnosed GD, antithyroid drugs for less than 3 months. With RNA extracted from PBMCs as input, the TCR library was made. According to the study, TCR beta libraries were built with iRepertoire HTBI primers and CDR3-region Arm-PCR. From the multiplex PCR reads, TCRdb called clonotypes with MiXCR, one entry per CDR3 protein. Of 550,000 to 600,000 distinct CDR3 sequences in the sample, about 16% are singletons; the top ten hold more than 10%. These data are also associated with another study on T cells in Graves' hyperthyroidism and ophthalmopathy.

The source was peripheral blood mononuclear cells (PBMCs), collected at new diagnosis, from a patient treated with antithyroid drugs. The source is a young man with Graves disease.

This clonotype has at least ten counts. The rearrangement joins TRBV6-5 to TRBJ2-3; D may match TRBD1 or TRBD2 (5 bases each). The V and J ends lost 0 bases and 0 bases respectively, with 10 bases between them. CDR3 length: 16 amino acids. Germline values: CDR1 MNHEY, CDR2 SVGAGI. CDR3 sequence: CASSYSGRRSTDTQYF. As DNA, the CDR3 is TGTGCCAGCAGTTACTCGGGACGCAGAAGCACAGATACGCAGTATTTT.

This clonotype was counted only a few times. CDR3 nucleotide sequence: TGTGCCATCAGGCAGGGGACCGCTAACTATGGCTACACCTTC. Its protein product is CAIRQGTANYGYTF. V and J are TRBV10-3 and TRBJ1-2, with a tentative D call TRBD1 (6 bases). The germline V and J ends were trimmed by 6 bases and 0 bases, with 11 bases remaining between them. This CDR3 has 14 amino acids. Germline CDR1 and CDR2: ENHRY and SYGVKD.

This clonotype has only a few counts. The rearrangement links TRBV4-1 to TRBJ2-2; D is unclear. Between the trimmed V and J ends, which lost 0 bases and 4 bases, there was a span of 15 bases. The CDR3 covers 17 residues. Germline CDR1 MGHRA, CDR2 YSYEKL. The DNA of the CDR3 is TGCGCCAGCAGCCAAGACCGGAGCTCTTTTTCCACCGGGGAGCTGTTTTTT. Translating it yields CASSQDRSSFSTGELFF.

V is TRBV5-1 and J is TRBJ2-3, with 9 nucleotides matching TRBD1. The CDR3 extends over 15 amino acids. CDR1 and CDR2 (germline): SGHRS, YFSETQ. The V gene end was trimmed by 6 bases and the J gene end by 4 bases; junction bases not matched to a gene: 9. The CDR3 DNA is TGCGCCAGCAATCCGGGACAGGGTTTAGCAGATACGCAGTATTTT. This translates into CASNPGQGLADTQYF.

This clonotype was counted only a few times. The chain has TRBV4-1 and TRBJ1-2, with no clear D. The ends were cut back, 4 bases at V and 7 bases at J, with 16 bases in the middle. CDR3 length: 14 residues. Per the germline V gene, CDR1 is MGHRA and CDR2 is YSYEKL. The CDR3 bases are TGCGCCAGCAGCCGCTCTGGGGAAGGCATTGGCTACACCTTC. Its translation is CASSRSGEGIGYTF.

This clonotype came up many times. This rearrangement joins TRBV2 to TRBJ2-1, with unresolved D. V was clipped by 2 bases and J by 7 bases, with 6 bases between them. CDR1 is SNHLY, CDR2 FYNNEI, per germline. This CDR3 contains 12 residues. The CDR3 sequence: CASSELTNEQFF. The CDR3 region has the DNA TGTGCCAGCAGTGAACTGACGAATGAGCAGTTCTTC.

Many counts were recorded for this clonotype. CDR3 amino acids: CASSRSRGDKNYGYTF. The CDR3 bases are TGTGCCAGCAGCCGGAGCCGGGGGGATAAGAACTATGGCTACACCTTC. The genes are TRBV7-8 and TRBJ1-2, with TRBD1 as a possible D gene (5 bases). Trimming pared 5 bases from V and 2 bases from J, leaving 18 bases between. The CDR3 contains 16 residues. Per germline, CDR1 SGHVS and CDR2 FQNEAQ.

This clonotype was counted a few times. The CDR3 coding sequence is TGTGCCAGCAGTCGACAGGGGAATCAGCCCCAGCATTTT. The encoded protein is CASSRQGNQPQHF. V gene TRBV6-1 combines with J gene TRBJ1-5; 8 positions match TRBD1. J was trimmed by 4 bases and V by 5 bases; bases with no gene match: 1. The CDR3 spans 13 residues. From germline, CDR1 is MNHNS and CDR2 SASEGT.

This clonotype has just a few counts. The CDR3 is CASKGRDSWAFF. The DNA of the CDR3 is TGTGCCAGCAAAGGGAGAGACTCGTGGGCTTTCTTT. This chain joins TRBV6-1 and TRBJ1-1; D gene ambiguous. Trimming cost V 7 bases and J 11 bases, with 17 bases left between them. This CDR3 region has 12 residues. CDR1 is MNHNS, CDR2 SASEGT, per germline.

This clonotype was counted only a few times. V and J are TRBV5-1 and TRBJ2-4; no firm D call. This CDR3 is built from 13 residues. In germline, CDR1 is SGHRS, CDR2 YFSETQ. V lost 4 bases, J lost 9 bases, and 14 bases lay in between. The CDR3 region is CASSLTLRGIQYF. The CDR3 nucleotides are TGCGCCAGCAGCCTAACTCTCAGAGGCATTCAGTACTTC.

This clonotype was counted at least ten times. This chain uses TRBV12-3 or TRBV12-4 with TRBJ1-5; D uncertain. The CDR3 has 13 residues. Trimming took off 7 bases at V and 7 bases at J, with 14 bases between the two ends. The DNA of the CDR3 is TGTGCCAGCAATTTGGGTCCCAGCCAGCCCCAGCATTTT. Amino acid sequence: CASNLGPSQPQHF.

This clonotype was observed many times. The CDR3 DNA is TGTGCCTGGAGGGGGGGGGTCTACGAGCAGTACTTC. This translates into CAWRGGVYEQYF. The chain joins TRBV30 to TRBJ2-7; 7 bases fit TRBD2. The ends lost 3 bases at V and 3 bases at J; junction bases unmatched: 2. The CDR3 spans 12 residues. Germline V gene lookup returns CDR1 GTSNPN and CDR2 SVGIG (reference sequence).

This clonotype was detected a few times. The chain links TRBV19 to TRBJ1-5, with D perhaps matching TRBD1 (5 bases). The CDR3 sequence is 15 residues long. V lost 2 bases to trimming and J lost 1 base, with 9 bases between them. Germline V CDR1 and CDR2: LNHDA, SQIVND (reference sequence). The DNA of the CDR3 is TGTGCCAGTAGTATAAGGGGTGGCAGCAATCAGCCCCAGCATTTT. Its translation: CASSIRGGSNQPQHF.

This clonotype showed up many times. The genes are TRBV6-1 and TRBJ1-2, with TRBD1 as a possible D gene (5 bases). Germline lookup yields CDR1 MNHNS and CDR2 SASEGT. CDR3 length: 12 residues. V was trimmed by 5 bases and J by 8 bases, leaving 12 bases between them. The CDR3 sequence is CASSPPEGGYTF. CDR3 nucleotides: TGTGCCAGCAGTCCCCCGGAGGGGGGCTACACCTTC.

The chain employs TRBV15 and TRBJ2-7; D possibly corresponds to TRBD2 (7 bases). V lost 0 bases and J lost 3, with 15 bases in between. There are 16 residues in the CDR3. Germline assignment: CDR1 LNHNV and CDR2 YYDKDF (reference sequence). This CDR3 is CATSRDRAGADYEQYF. The CDR3 DNA follows: TGTGCCACCAGCAGAGATCGGGCGGGGGCTGACTACGAGCAGTACTTC.

The table lists this clonotype with many counts. The chain carries TRBV5-1 and TRBJ2-5; 12 bases fit TRBD2. Germline values: CDR1 SGHRS, CDR2 YFSETQ. CDR3 length: 15 residues. Germline trimming cut 1 base from V and 4 bases from J; bases unmatched to any gene: 2. The CDR3 region has the DNA TGCGCCAGCAGCTTGAAACTAGCGGGAGGAGAGACCCAGTACTTC. It encodes CASSLKLAGGETQYF.

The rearrangement uses TRBV3-1 and TRBJ1-1; D is unresolved. CDR3 size: 13 residues. With 1 base removed from V and 1 base from J, the gap between germline ends came to 4 bases. Germline V gene sequence: CDR1 LGHDT, CDR2 YNNKEL (reference sequence). CDR3 in amino acids: CASSQAPNTEAFF. CDR3 nucleotide sequence: TGTGCCAGCAGCCAAGCTCCGAACACTGAAGCTTTCTTT.